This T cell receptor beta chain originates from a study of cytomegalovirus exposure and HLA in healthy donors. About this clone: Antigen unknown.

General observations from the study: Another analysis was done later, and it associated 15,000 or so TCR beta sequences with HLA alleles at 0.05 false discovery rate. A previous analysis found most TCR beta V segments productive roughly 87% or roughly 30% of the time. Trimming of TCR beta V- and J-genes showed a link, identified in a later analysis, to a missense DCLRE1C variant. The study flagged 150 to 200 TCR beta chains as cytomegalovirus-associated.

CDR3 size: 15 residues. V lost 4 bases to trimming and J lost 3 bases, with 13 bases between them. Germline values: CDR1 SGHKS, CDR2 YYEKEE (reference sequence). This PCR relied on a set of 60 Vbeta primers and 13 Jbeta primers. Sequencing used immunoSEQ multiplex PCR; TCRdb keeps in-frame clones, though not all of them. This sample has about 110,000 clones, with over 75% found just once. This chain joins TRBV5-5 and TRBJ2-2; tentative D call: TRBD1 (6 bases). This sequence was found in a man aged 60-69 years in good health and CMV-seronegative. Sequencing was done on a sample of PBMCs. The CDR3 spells CASSPRGGYTGELFF. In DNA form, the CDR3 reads TGTGCCAGCAGCCCCAGGGGTGGGTACACCGGGGAGCTGTTTTTT. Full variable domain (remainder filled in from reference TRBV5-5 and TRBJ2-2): DAGVTQSPTHLIKTRGQQVTLRCSPISGHKSVSWYQQVLGQGPQFIFQYYEKEERGRGNFPDRFSARQFPNYSSELNVNALLLGDSALYLCASSPRGGYTGELFFGEGSRLTVL.